The 10 T cell receptor beta chains listed next were all sequenced from one sample in a study of blood T cells in healthy people across ages. It was with a sample-barcoded 5' primer and a J-beta primer mix that a second PCR of roughly 7 to 11 cycles was run. Each CDR3 protein gets one entry after TCRdb re-called the 5' RACE reads with MiXCR. The sample consists of around 700,000 distinct CDR3 sequences, approximately 25% of them appearing once. This same sample was also taken into another study, of T cells of mothers and their children.

Sequencing was carried out using blood. The source is a boy aged 5-17 years in good health.

The genes are TRBV5-1 and TRBJ2-5; 14 bases map to TRBD2. Germline lookup yields CDR1 SGHRS and CDR2 YFSETQ. The V segment lost 5 bases and the J segment 5 bases; nucleotides outside the gene matches: 8. CDR3 length equals 16 residues. The CDR3 DNA reads as TGCGCCAGCAGTCCGGGACTAGCGGGAGTATCTGAGACCCAGTACTTC. It translates to CASSPGLAGVSETQYF.

This clonotype showed up just a few times. The chain couples TRBV7-2 to TRBJ2-5; 11 bases align to TRBD2. The J call is in doubt because the DNA end fits TRBJ2-1 better. The CDR3 runs to 17 residues. Germline loops: CDR1 SGHTA, CDR2 FQGNSA. CDR3 coding DNA: TGTGCCAGCAGCTTACGTCCGGGACTAGCGGTCAACAATGAGCAGTTCTTC. Protein: CASSLRPGLAVNNEQFF.

About this clonotype itself: One end of the junction varies from germline; a read error may be responsible. This rearrangement joins TRBV6-5 to TRBJ1-1, with 7 bases fitting TRBD1. The length of the CDR3 is 14 residues. CDR1 is MNHEY, CDR2 SVGAGI, per germline. CDR3 DNA sequence: TGTTCCAGCAGTTCACAGACAGGGAAGACTGAAGCTTTCTTT. Translated, it gives CSSSSQTGKTEAFF.

The chain combines TRBV3-1 with TRBJ2-3, with D unresolved. The germline V gene encodes CDR1 LGHDT and CDR2 YNNKEL (reference sequence). The length of the CDR3 is 13 residues. The V end was cut by 3 bases, the J end by 0 bases, with 4 bases between. Written as DNA, the CDR3 is TGTGCCAGCAGCCACTCTAGCACAGATACGCAGTATTTT. Protein sequence: CASSHSSTDTQYF.

This chain links TRBV12-3 or TRBV12-4 with TRBJ1-2, with TRBD1 matching over 8 bases. The CDR3 contains 14 residues. V trimming: 6 bases; J trimming: 8 bases; junction bases outside the gene matches: 11. CDR3: CASSPTDRGQGYTF. The DNA of the CDR3 is TGTGCCAGCAGCCCGACCGACAGGGGTCAAGGCTACACCTTC.

This clonotype was seen only a few times. The chain carries TRBV5-4 and TRBJ2-7, with D possibly matching TRBD2 (5 bases). V shed 2 bases and J shed 7 bases, with 13 bases lying between them. This CDR3 comprises 13 residues. The germline V gene has CDR1 SGHNT and CDR2 YYREEE (reference sequence). The CDR3 protein is CASSLWGAGEQYF. The DNA of the CDR3 is TGTGCCAGCAGCTTATGGGGAGCTGGGGAGCAGTACTTC.

V is TRBV20-1 and J is TRBJ2-7; D gene uncertain. Looked up from germline, CDR1 is DFQATT and CDR2 is SNEGSKA (reference sequence). The CDR3 is 15 amino acids. V lost 5 bases and J lost 5, with 22 bases in between. The CDR3 DNA follows: TGCAGTGCTTCCCGTTTGGACCGGGTGGGGAACGAGCAGTACTTC. As protein: CSASRLDRVGNEQYF.

This sequence joins TRBV12-3 or TRBV12-4 and TRBJ2-5; TRBD2 matches at 10 bases. Germline trimming cut 3 bases from V and 3 bases from J; bases unmatched to any gene: 4. CDR3 length: 15 amino acids. DNA of the CDR3: TGTGCCAGCAGTTTCCCAGCGGGGGGGAAAGAGACCCAGTACTTC. This codes for CASSFPAGGKETQYF.

The CDR3 sequence: CASSSRDYSFYNEQFF. In DNA, the CDR3 is TGTGCCAGCAGCTCCCGGGACTATTCCTTCTACAATGAGCAGTTCTTC. V usage is TRBV7-9 and J usage is TRBJ2-1, with 7 nucleotides matching TRBD2. CDR1 SEHNR and CDR2 FQNEAQ come from the germline V gene (reference sequence). CDR3 length equals 16 residues. V shed 4 bases, J shed 3 bases, and the junction held 9 bases outside the gene matches.

This clonotype was seen a few times. This sequence joins TRBV9 and TRBJ2-7; TRBD1 matches 7 bases. CDR1 SGDLS and CDR2 YYNGEE come from the germline V gene. V was clipped by 4 bases and J by 4 bases; unmatched bases: 8. The CDR3 has 14 residues. CDR3 DNA sequence: TGTGCCAGCAGCACCGATGGGACAGATTACGAGCAGTACTTC. It is translated as CASSTDGTDYEQYF.